The 30 T cell receptor beta chains listed next were all sequenced from one sample in a study of control samples from healthy donors and cancer patients. Sequencing was performed with immunoSEQ multiplex PCR; in TCRdb, only in-frame clones are kept and a portion is missing. Of 80,000 to 100,000 clones detected, roughly 90% appear once; the ten largest clones hold less than 3.5%. The sample comprised blood. The source of these receptors is a human donor in good health. The donor label of this sample is uncertain.

V gene TRBV2 combines with J gene TRBJ2-1; D might be TRBD2 (5 bases). Deletions cut 8 bases from V and 4 bases from J, with 18 bases between. The CDR3 spans 15 residues. Germline V CDR1 and CDR2: SNHLY, FYNNEI. CDR3 loop: CASVEPRGGYNEQFF. In nucleotides, the CDR3 is TGTGCCAGCGTAGAACCCCGAGGAGGTTACAATGAGCAGTTCTTC.

The chain recombines TRBV2 with TRBJ2-5; possibly TRBD2 for D (5 bases). Germline V gene sequence: CDR1 SNHLY, CDR2 FYNNEI. This CDR3 contains 14 residues. V was trimmed by 7 bases and J by 2 bases, leaving 14 bases between them. The DNA of the CDR3 is TGTGCCAGCATAGGACTCCCTTTTCAAGAGACCCAGTACTTC. Its translation: CASIGLPFQETQYF.

Only one count was recorded for this clone. The rearrangement joins TRBV27 to TRBJ2-1; possibly TRBD2 for D (6 bases). CDR1 is MNHEY and CDR2 is SMNVEV in the germline V gene (reference sequence). The CDR3 loop spans 15 amino acids. Trimming left V 7 bases short and J 7 bases short, with 20 bases between. The CDR3 loop reads CASTLMGGFLNEQFF. CDR3 coding DNA: TGTGCCAGCACCCTCATGGGGGGTTTTTTAAATGAGCAGTTCTTC.

The genes are TRBV15 and TRBJ2-7; 13 nucleotides align to TRBD2. The V and J ends lost 5 bases and 5 bases, in that order; junction bases with no gene match: 12. Germline V gene lookup returns CDR1 LNHNV and CDR2 YYDKDF (reference sequence). This CDR3 is built from 17 residues. The CDR3 loop is CATSPTSGGAQLDEQYF. The DNA for the CDR3 is TGTGCCACCAGCCCAACTAGCGGGGGGGCTCAGTTGGACGAGCAGTACTTC. The complete variable domain, with remaining parts taken from reference TRBV15 and TRBJ2-7, reads DAMVIQNPRYQVTQFGKPVTLSCSQTLNHNVMYWYQQKSSQAPKLLFHYYDKDFNNEADTPDNFQSRRPNTSFCFLDIRSPGLGDTAMYLCATSPTSGGAQLDEQYFGPGTRLTVT.

The gene calls are TRBV14 and TRBJ1-2; D is ambiguous. There are 15 residues in the CDR3. Per the germline V gene, CDR1 is SGHDN and CDR2 is FVKESK. V was clipped by 1 base and J by 5 bases, with 14 bases between them. CDR3: CASSQGRVTRYGYTF. The CDR3 DNA is TGTGCCAGCAGCCAAGGAAGGGTGACCCGATATGGCTACACCTTC. Drawing the rest from reference TRBV14 and TRBJ1-2, the complete variable domain is EAGVTQFPSHSVIEKGQTVTLRCDPISGHDNLYWYRRVMGKEIKFLLHFVKESKQDESGMPNNRFLAERTGGTYSTLKVQPAELEDSGVYFCASSQGRVTRYGYTFGSGTRLTVV.

CDR3 protein: CASRSGLRETQYF. The CDR3 DNA reads as TGTGCCAGTAGATCAGGACTTCGTGAGACCCAGTACTTC. This chain connects TRBV19 to TRBJ2-5; D may be TRBD2 (5 bases). Germline CDR1 and CDR2: LNHDA and SQIVND (reference sequence). The CDR3 loop spans 13 amino acids. V lost 6 bases, J lost 5 bases, and 13 bases lay in between.

The rearrangement joins TRBV4-1 to TRBJ2-4; 8 positions agree with TRBD2. CDR1 and CDR2 (germline): MGHRA, YSYEKL. J lost 8 bases, V lost 1 base, and 7 bases had no gene match. CDR3 size: 15 residues. In DNA form, the CDR3 reads TGCGCCAGCAGCCAAGGGGGACTAGATCTGTACATTCAGTACTTC. As protein: CASSQGGLDLYIQYF.

The chain joins TRBV6-6 to TRBJ1-1, with a tentative D call TRBD1 (6 bases). Per the germline V gene, CDR1 is MNHNY and CDR2 is SVGAGI (reference sequence). The germline V and J ends were trimmed by 2 bases and 3 bases, with 13 bases remaining between them. The CDR3 length is 15 residues. CDR3 bases: TGTGCCAGCAGTTACCCGGGGGGCGGGTACACTGAAGCTTTCTTT. Amino acid sequence: CASSYPGGGYTEAFF.

The V and J genes are TRBV6-5 and TRBJ1-2; D not certain. V was pared by 7 bases and J by 2 bases, with 17 bases between. Germline assignment: CDR1 MNHEY and CDR2 SVGAGI. The CDR3 contains 15 residues. The CDR3 reads CASTQPPGNNYGYTF. Written as DNA, the CDR3 is TGTGCCAGCACCCAACCCCCTGGCAACAACTATGGCTACACCTTC.

The rearrangement joins TRBV6-2 or TRBV6-3 to TRBJ2-1; D tentatively fits TRBD1 or TRBD2 (5 bases each). The CDR3 spans 16 residues. Trimming stripped 2 bases from V and 0 bases from J, with 11 bases between. CDR1 and CDR2 (germline): MNHEY, SVGEGT. The CDR3 protein is CASSYHRGGSYNEQFF. As DNA, the CDR3 is TGTGCCAGCAGTTACCACCGTGGGGGCTCCTACAATGAGCAGTTCTTC.

This clone was seen only a few times. V and J are TRBV7-2 and TRBJ1-5; no definite D call. V shed 0 bases and J shed 8 bases, with 11 bases lying between them. The CDR3 sequence is 14 residues long. CDR1 and CDR2 from the germline V gene are SGHTA and FQGNSA. The CDR3 loop is CASSLAGGLEPQHF. The DNA for the CDR3 is TGTGCCAGCAGCTTAGCCGGCGGATTGGAGCCCCAGCATTTT.

The rearrangement links TRBV5-6 to TRBJ1-1, with 8 bases matching TRBD1. The V gene's germline CDR1 is SGHDT and CDR2 YYEEEE. V dropped 5 bases and J dropped 2; count of bases not matched to a gene: 11. The length of the CDR3 is 16 residues. The CDR3 nucleotides are TGTGCCAGCAGTTATACGGCAGGGGGCGTTAACACTGAAGCTTTCTTT. The encoded protein is CASSYTAGGVNTEAFF.

This clone was detected only once. The chain has TRBV18 and TRBJ2-3, with 10 bases that match TRBD1. CDR1 is KGHSH, CDR2 LQKENI, per germline. The CDR3 totals 16 residues. J lost 4 bases, V lost 0 bases, and 4 bases had no gene match. In DNA form, the CDR3 reads TGTGCCAGCTCACCACCAAGGGACAGGGGCCCAGATACGCAGTATTTT. Its translation is CASSPPRDRGPDTQYF. The whole variable domain, filled in from reference TRBV18 and TRBJ2-3, reads NAGVMQNPRHLVRRRGQEARLRCSPMKGHSHVYWYRQLPEEGLKFMVYLQKENIIDESGMPKERFSAEFPKEGPSILRIQQVVRGDSAAYFCASSPPRDRGPDTQYFGPGTRLTVL.

The genes are TRBV29-1 and TRBJ1-2; D is possibly TRBD1 (5 bases). V was trimmed by 3 bases and J by 4 bases, leaving 9 bases between them. The CDR3 covers 12 residues. CDR1 is SQVTM and CDR2 is ANQGSEA in the germline V gene. CDR3 nucleotide sequence: TGCAGCGTTGAGATCGACAGCTATGGCTACACCTTC. Its translation: CSVEIDSYGYTF.

This clone occurred once. This chain joins TRBV5-1 and TRBJ2-7, with D possibly being TRBD1 (6 bases). The CDR3 has 15 amino acids. V lost 0 bases to trimming and J lost 2 bases, with 12 bases between them. CDR1 and CDR2 (germline): SGHRS, YFSETQ. Here the CDR3 reads CASSLGGPGTYEQYF. The CDR3 DNA reads TGCGCCAGCAGCTTGGGGGGGCCGGGGACCTACGAGCAGTACTTC.

The J gene is TRBJ1-1, the V gene TRBV24-1; unclear D gene. V was cut by 3 bases and J by 9 bases, with 7 bases left in between. Per the germline V gene, CDR1 is KGHDR and CDR2 is SFDVKD. The CDR3 sequence is 11 residues long. The CDR3 spells CATSDGRKAFF. The CDR3, as DNA: TGTGCCACCAGTGATGGACGAAAAGCTTTCTTT.

V and J are TRBV2 and TRBJ1-4; no definite D call. The germline V and J ends were trimmed by 8 bases and 3 bases, with 10 bases remaining between them. The CDR3 is made up of 13 amino acids. CDR1 is SNHLY and CDR2 is FYNNEI in the germline V gene. CDR3 DNA sequence: TGTGCCAGCGCAGGAGGGTCTAATGAAAAACTGTTTTTT. Translating gives CASAGGSNEKLFF.

The chain combines TRBV29-1 with TRBJ2-1; the D gene is possibly TRBD2 (7 bases). The CDR3 loop spans 12 amino acids. CDR1 and CDR2 (germline): SQVTM, ANQGSEA. Between the trimmed V and J ends, which lost 3 bases and 7 bases, there was a span of 10 bases. The CDR3 sequence: CSVDRGGNEQFF. The CDR3 DNA is TGCAGCGTTGATAGGGGGGGTAATGAGCAGTTCTTC.

The V call is TRBV18, the J call TRBJ1-2, with D possibly TRBD1 on 5 matching bases. Per germline, CDR1 KGHSH and CDR2 LQKENI. With 3 bases removed from V and 8 bases from J, the gap between germline ends came to 16 bases. The CDR3 runs 14 residues. In DNA form, the CDR3 reads TGTGCCAGCTCACCGACAGTCGAAGGTAGAGGCTACACCTTC. Residues: CASSPTVEGRGYTF.

The genes are TRBV7-2 and TRBJ1-5; perhaps TRBD1 as D (5 bases). The CDR3 spans 13 residues. CDR1 and CDR2 from the germline V gene are SGHTA and FQGNSA. The V and J ends lost 2 bases and 5 bases respectively, with 7 bases between them. The DNA for the CDR3 is TGTGCCAGCAGCTTATCCAGGGATCAGCCCCAGCATTTT. It is translated as CASSLSRDQPQHF.

The V gene is TRBV7-9, the J gene TRBJ2-1; 7 bases are a match to TRBD1. Germline assignment: CDR1 SEHNR and CDR2 FQNEAQ (reference sequence). Germline trimming cut 4 bases from V and 3 bases from J; bases unmatched to any gene: 6. CDR3 length: 15 residues. As DNA, the CDR3 is TGTGCCAGCAGCTCCCGACAGGGTAACTACAATGAGCAGTTCTTC. The encoded protein is CASSSRQGNYNEQFF.

This clone was seen only once. The gene calls are TRBV5-4 and TRBJ2-5; 7 nucleotides match TRBD1. The CDR3 consists of 14 residues. Trimming took 4 bases from V and 0 from J; bases not matched to a gene: 3. Germline lookup yields CDR1 SGHNT and CDR2 YYREEE (reference sequence). The CDR3 here is CASSGQVNQETQYF. As DNA, the CDR3 is TGTGCCAGCAGCGGACAGGTAAACCAAGAGACCCAGTACTTC.

The V and J genes are TRBV6-1 and TRBJ1-3; tentative D call: TRBD1 (6 bases). CDR3 size: 16 residues. Between the trimmed V and J ends, which lost 2 bases and 0 bases, there was a span of 11 bases. Germline V CDR1 and CDR2: MNHNS, SASEGT. The CDR3 nucleotides read TGTGCCAGCAGTGAAAGGGGGAGCGTCTCTGGAAACACCATATATTTT. Translated, it gives CASSERGSVSGNTIYF.

J is TRBJ1-1 and V is TRBV6-5; D remains ambiguous. Trimming took off 7 bases at V and 1 base at J, with 16 bases between the two ends. The CDR3 loop spans 15 amino acids. Germline V gives CDR1 MNHEY, CDR2 SVGAGI. The chain's CDR3 is CASTRSGTGNTEAFF. CDR3 sequence (DNA): TGTGCCAGCACGCGATCAGGCACCGGGAACACTGAAGCTTTCTTT.

This clone was seen just once. The chain links TRBV7-2 to TRBJ2-1; D ambiguous. Germline V lookup: CDR1 SGHTA, CDR2 FQGNSA. V was trimmed by 5 bases and J by 0 bases, leaving 5 bases between them. The CDR3 is 13 residues long. The CDR3 DNA sequence: TGTGCCAGCAGCCTAGGCTCCTACAATGAGCAGTTCTTC. Translating it yields CASSLGSYNEQFF.

The chain carries TRBV27 and TRBJ1-2; 9 nucleotides line up with TRBD1. CDR1 and CDR2 (germline): MNHEY, SMNVEV (reference sequence). Trimming cost V 4 bases and J 4 bases; bases outside gene matches: 7. The CDR3 covers 15 residues. The CDR3 DNA reads TGTGCCAGCAGTTCGTTAGGGACAGGGCTCTATGGCTACACCTTC. It translates to CASSSLGTGLYGYTF.

The chain uses TRBV3-1 (or the pseudogene TRBV3-2) and TRBJ1-5, with D unresolved. The CDR3 contains 15 residues. Germline CDR1 and CDR2: LGHDT and YNNKEL (reference sequence). The V and J ends lost 0 bases and 3 bases respectively, with 9 bases between them. The chain's CDR3 is CASSQDGSLNQPQHF. CDR3 bases: TGTGCCAGCAGCCAAGACGGCAGCCTCAATCAGCCCCAGCATTTT.

The V call is TRBV4-1, the J call TRBJ1-4; perhaps TRBD1 as D (6 bases). The CDR3 length is 16 residues. The germline V and J ends were trimmed by 2 bases and 4 bases, with 14 bases remaining between them. CDR1 and CDR2 (germline): MGHRA, YSYEKL. CDR3 sequence: CASSQFGMDSNEKLFF. CDR3 nucleotide sequence: TGCGCCAGCAGCCAATTTGGGATGGACAGTAATGAAAAACTGTTTTTT.

The V call is TRBV15, the J call TRBJ2-6, with D perhaps given as TRBD1 or TRBD2 (5 bases each). CDR1 is LNHNV, CDR2 YYDKDF, per germline (reference sequence). The CDR3 totals 16 residues. V was clipped by 5 bases and J by 0 bases, with 11 bases between them. CDR3 in amino acids: CATSGGLGSGANVLTF. CDR3 bases: TGTGCCACCAGCGGGGGTCTAGGCTCTGGGGCCAACGTCCTGACTTTC.

The rearrangement links TRBV6-5 to TRBJ1-1, with D uncertain. This CDR3 has 11 residues. V was shortened by 6 bases and J by 6 bases, with 8 bases between the two germline ends. Per germline, CDR1 MNHEY and CDR2 SVGAGI. The CDR3 DNA sequence: TGTGCCAGCAGGTCATTCGCTGAAGCTTTCTTT. Protein product: CASRSFAEAFF.